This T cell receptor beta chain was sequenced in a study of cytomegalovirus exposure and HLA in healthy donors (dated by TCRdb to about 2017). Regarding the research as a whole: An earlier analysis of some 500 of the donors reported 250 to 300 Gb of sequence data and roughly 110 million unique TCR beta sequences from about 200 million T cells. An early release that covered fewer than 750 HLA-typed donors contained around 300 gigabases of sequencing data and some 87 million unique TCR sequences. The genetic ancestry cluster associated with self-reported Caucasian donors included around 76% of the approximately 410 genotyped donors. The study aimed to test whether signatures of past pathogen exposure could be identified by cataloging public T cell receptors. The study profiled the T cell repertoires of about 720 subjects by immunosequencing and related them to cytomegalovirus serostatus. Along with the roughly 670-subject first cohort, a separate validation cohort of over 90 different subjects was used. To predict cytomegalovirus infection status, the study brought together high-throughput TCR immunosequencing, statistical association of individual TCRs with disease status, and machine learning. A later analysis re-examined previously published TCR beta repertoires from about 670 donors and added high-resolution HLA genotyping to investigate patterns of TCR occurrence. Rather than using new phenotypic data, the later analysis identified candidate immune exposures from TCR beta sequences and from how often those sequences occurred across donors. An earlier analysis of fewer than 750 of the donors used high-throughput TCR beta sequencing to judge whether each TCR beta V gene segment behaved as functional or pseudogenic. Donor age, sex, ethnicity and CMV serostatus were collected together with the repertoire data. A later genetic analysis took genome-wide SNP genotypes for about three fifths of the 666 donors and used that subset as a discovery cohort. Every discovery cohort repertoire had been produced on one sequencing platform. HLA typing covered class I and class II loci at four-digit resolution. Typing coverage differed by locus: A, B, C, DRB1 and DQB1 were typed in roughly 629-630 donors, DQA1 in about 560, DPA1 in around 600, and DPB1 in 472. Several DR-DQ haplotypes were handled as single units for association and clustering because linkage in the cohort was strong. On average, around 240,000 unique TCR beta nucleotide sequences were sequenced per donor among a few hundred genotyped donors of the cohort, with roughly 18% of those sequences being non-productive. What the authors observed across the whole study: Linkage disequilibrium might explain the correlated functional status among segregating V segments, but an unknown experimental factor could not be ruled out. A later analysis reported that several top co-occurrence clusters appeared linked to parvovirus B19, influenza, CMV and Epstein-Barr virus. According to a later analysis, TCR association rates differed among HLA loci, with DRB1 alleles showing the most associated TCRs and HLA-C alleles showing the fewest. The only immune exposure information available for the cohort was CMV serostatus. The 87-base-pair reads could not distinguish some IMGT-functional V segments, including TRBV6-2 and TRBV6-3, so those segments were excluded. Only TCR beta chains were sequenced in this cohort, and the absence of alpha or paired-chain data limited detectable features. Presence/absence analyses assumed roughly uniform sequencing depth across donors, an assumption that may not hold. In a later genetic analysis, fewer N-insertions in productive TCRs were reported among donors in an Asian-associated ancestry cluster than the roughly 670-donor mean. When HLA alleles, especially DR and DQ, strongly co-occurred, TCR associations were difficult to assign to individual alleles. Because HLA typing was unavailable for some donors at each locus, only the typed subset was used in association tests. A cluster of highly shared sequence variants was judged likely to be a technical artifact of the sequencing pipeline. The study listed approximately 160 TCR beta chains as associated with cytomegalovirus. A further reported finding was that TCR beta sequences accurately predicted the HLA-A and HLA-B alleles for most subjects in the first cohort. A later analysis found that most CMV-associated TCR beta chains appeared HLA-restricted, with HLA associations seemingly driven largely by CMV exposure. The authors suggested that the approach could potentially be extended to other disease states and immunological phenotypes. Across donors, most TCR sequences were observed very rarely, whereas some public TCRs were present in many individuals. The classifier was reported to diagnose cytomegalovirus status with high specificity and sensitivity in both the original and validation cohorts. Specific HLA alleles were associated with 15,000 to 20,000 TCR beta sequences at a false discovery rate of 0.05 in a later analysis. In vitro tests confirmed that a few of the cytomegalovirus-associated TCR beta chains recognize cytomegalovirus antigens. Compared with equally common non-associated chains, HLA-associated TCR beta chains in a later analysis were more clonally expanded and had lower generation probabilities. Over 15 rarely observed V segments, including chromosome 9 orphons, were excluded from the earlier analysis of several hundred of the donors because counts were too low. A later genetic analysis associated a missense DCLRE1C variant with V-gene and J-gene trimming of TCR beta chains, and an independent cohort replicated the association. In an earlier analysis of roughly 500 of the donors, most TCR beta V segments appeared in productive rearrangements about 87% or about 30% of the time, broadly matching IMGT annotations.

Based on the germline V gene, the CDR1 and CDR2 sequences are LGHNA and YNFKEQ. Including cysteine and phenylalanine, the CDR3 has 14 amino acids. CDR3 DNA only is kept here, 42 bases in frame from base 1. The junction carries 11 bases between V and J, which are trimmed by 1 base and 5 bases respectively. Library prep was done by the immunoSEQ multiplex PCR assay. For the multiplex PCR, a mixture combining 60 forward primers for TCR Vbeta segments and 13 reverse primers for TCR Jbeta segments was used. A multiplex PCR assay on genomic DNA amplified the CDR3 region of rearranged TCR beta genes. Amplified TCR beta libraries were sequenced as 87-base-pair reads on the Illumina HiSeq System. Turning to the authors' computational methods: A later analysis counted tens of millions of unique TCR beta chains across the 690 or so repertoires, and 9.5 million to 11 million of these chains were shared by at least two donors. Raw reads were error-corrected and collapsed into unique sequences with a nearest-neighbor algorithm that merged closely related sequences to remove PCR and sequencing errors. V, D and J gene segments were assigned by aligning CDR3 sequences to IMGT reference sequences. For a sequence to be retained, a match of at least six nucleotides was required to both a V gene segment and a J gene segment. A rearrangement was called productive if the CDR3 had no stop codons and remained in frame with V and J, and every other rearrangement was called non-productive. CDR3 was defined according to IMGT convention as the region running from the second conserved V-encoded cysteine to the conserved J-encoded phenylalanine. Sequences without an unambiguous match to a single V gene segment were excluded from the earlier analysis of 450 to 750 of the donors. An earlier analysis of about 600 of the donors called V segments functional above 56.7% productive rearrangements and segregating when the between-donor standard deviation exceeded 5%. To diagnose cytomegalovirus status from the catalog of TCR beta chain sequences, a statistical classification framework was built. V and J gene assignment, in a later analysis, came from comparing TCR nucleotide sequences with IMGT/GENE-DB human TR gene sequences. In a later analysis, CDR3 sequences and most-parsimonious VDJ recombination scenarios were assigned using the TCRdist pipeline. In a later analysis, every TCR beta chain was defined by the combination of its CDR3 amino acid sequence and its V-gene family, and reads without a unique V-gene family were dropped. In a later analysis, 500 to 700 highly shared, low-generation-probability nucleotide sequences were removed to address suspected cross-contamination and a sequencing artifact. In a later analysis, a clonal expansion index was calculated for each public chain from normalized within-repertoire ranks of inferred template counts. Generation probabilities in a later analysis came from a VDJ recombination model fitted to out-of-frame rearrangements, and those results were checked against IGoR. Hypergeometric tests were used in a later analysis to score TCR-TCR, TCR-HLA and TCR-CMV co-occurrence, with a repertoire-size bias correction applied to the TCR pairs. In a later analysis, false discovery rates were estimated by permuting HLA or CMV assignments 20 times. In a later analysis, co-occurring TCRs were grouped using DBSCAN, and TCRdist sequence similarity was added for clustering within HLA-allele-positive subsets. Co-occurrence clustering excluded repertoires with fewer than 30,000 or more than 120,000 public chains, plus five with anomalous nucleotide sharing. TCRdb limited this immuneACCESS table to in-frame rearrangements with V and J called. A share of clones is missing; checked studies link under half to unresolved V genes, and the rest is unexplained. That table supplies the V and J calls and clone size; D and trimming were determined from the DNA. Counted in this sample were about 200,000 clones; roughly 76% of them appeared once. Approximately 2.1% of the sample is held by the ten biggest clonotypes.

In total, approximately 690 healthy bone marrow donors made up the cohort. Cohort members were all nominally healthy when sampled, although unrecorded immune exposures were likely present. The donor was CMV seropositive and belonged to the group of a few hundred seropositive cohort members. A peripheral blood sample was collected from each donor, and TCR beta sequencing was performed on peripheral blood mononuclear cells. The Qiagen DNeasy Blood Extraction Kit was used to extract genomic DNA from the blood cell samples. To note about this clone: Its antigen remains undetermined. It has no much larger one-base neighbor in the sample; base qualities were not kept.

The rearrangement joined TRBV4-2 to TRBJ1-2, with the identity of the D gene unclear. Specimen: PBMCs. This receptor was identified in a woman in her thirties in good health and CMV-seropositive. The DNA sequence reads TGTGCCAGCAGCCAAGCTATGGCGGATTATGGCTACACCTTC. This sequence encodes CASSQAMADYGYTF.